A selection of T cell receptor beta chains follows, all from one sample in a study of blood T cells in healthy people across ages. TCRdb passed the 5' RACE reads through MiXCR, listing each CDR3 protein once. The sample includes over a million distinct CDR3 sequences, almost 60% of them seen just once. The specimen was blood. The source of these receptors is a man in his late teens or twenties in good health. CDR3s include the opening cysteine and the closing phenylalanine or tryptophan. D genes are given only for firm matches. Size tells how often a clone was seen (once, few, many) or the class of an expanded clone, and some rows leave it out.

TRBJ2-5 | TRBD2 | TRBV7-7 | NA | CASSLARPGAGGVQETQYF | TGTGCTAGCAGCTTAGCCCGGCCAGGAGCTGGGGGGGTCCAAGAGACCCAGTACTTC
TRBJ1-5 | NA | TRBV27 | few | CASSLSAYSTQHF | TGTGCCAGCAGTTTATCAGCTTACTCGACCCAGCATTTT
TRBJ2-4 | TRBD1 | TRBV6-2/TRBV6-3 | NA | CASTRDRGDEQYF | TGTGCCAGCACTCGTGACAGGGGAGATGAGCAGTACTTC
TRBJ2-7 | NA | TRBV21-1 | NA | CASSKAPTYEQYF | TGTGCCAGCAGCAAAGCGCCTACTTACGAGCAGTACTTC
TRBJ1-2 | TRBD1 | TRBV6-6 | NA | CASSEGQGGDYGYTF | TGTGCCAGCAGTGAGGGACAGGGGGGGGACTATGGCTACACCTTC
TRBJ2-5 | NA | TRBV10-3 | few | CAISSIRQILQETQYF | TGTGCCATCAGTTCCATCCGACAAATACTACAAGAGACCCAGTACTTC
TRBJ2-3 | NA | TRBV6-5 | NA | CASTNGGDTQYF | TGTGCCAGTACAAACGGGGGAGATACGCAGTATTTT
TRBJ2-5 | TRBD2 | TRBV9 | few | CASSPWEREMGETQYF | TGTGCCAGCAGCCCCTGGGAGCGGGAAATGGGAGAGACCCAGTACTTC
TRBJ1-2 | NA | TRBV3-1 | NA | CASSQVGGYGYTF | TGTGCCAGCAGCCAAGTAGGGGGGTATGGCTACACCTTC
TRBJ2-6 | NA | TRBV29-1 | NA | CSATGTGANVLTF | TGCAGCGCCACAGGGACTGGGGCCAACGTCCTGACTTTC
TRBJ2-3 | NA | TRBV6-1 | NA | CASSAPGLSSGADTQYF | TGTGCCAGCAGTGCGCCCGGACTTTCTTCGGGGGCAGATACGCAGTATTTT
TRBJ2-3 | NA | TRBV6-6 | NA | CASSRTGGSTDTQYF | TGTGCCAGCAGTCGGACTGGCGGGAGCACAGATACGCAGTATTTT
TRBJ2-3 | NA | TRBV12-3/TRBV12-4 | few | CASSSTPGRESTDTQYF | TGTGCCAGCAGTTCAACCCCGGGCAGGGAAAGCACAGATACGCAGTATTTT
TRBJ2-3 | NA | TRBV11-2 | NA | CASSGLPGHTDTQYF | TGTGCCAGCAGCGGTCTCCCGGGACACACAGATACGCAGTATTTT
TRBJ1-6 | NA | TRBV15 | once | CATSRVGVSPLHF | TGTGCCACCAGCAGAGTTGGGGTTTCACCCCTCCACTTT
TRBJ1-2 | TRBD1 | TRBV30 | NA | CAWSEGQGWGYTF | TGTGCCTGGAGTGAAGGACAGGGCTGGGGCTACACCTTC
TRBJ2-3 | TRBD2 | TRBV29-1 | NA | CSVGFSGGDGDTQYF | TGCAGCGTGGGCTTTAGCGGGGGCGACGGGGATACGCAGTATTTT
TRBJ2-7 | NA | TRBV7-6 | NA | CASSLVAAPYEQYF | TGTGCCAGCAGCTTAGTTGCGGCCCCCTACGAGCAGTACTTC
TRBJ1-1 | NA | TRBV4-3 | NA | CASSKARGNTEAFF | TGCGCCAGCAGCAAGGCCCGGGGGAACACTGAAGCTTTCTTT
TRBJ2-7 | NA | TRBV29-1 | NA | CSVESPNSYEQYF | TGCAGCGTTGAAAGCCCAAACTCCTACGAGCAGTACTTC
TRBJ1-3 | NA | TRBV28 | NA | CASSPRESLSGNTIYF | TGTGCCAGCAGTCCGCGAGAGAGTCTCTCTGGAAACACCATATATTTT
TRBJ2-1 | NA | TRBV10-3 | NA | CAISESYQVNGEQFF | TGTGCCATCAGTGAGTCCTACCAGGTCAACGGTGAGCAGTTCTTC
TRBJ2-1 | NA | TRBV6-6 | few | CASSERNEQFF | TGTGCCAGCAGTGAGCGGAATGAGCAGTTCTTC
TRBJ2-7 | NA | TRBV24-1 | NA | CATSQQGHEQYF | TGTGCCACCAGCCAACAGGGTCACGAGCAGTACTTC
TRBJ1-2 | NA | TRBV6-2/TRBV6-3 | many | CASYRNGYTF | TGTGCCAGCTATAGAAATGGCTACACCTTC
TRBJ2-3 | NA | TRBV5-1 | NA | CASSWGLVGADTQYF | TGCGCCAGCAGCTGGGGGCTAGTAGGAGCAGATACGCAGTATTTT
TRBJ2-7 | NA | TRBV4-1 | NA | CTSSQDSAYEQYF | TGCACCAGCAGCCAGGACTCAGCCTACGAGCAGTACTTC
TRBJ2-3 | TRBD2 | TRBV11-1 | NA | CASSRQERGSTDTQYF | TGTGCCAGCAGCCGTCAGGAGCGGGGGAGCACAGATACGCAGTATTTT
TRBJ2-7 | NA | TRBV4-1 | NA | CASSQMTDYEQYF | TGCGCCAGCAGCCAAATGACAGACTACGAGCAGTACTTC
TRBJ1-1 | TRBD1 | TRBV6-1 | NA | CASAGQGHTEAFF | TGTGCCAGCGCGGGACAGGGGCACACTGAAGCTTTCTTT
TRBJ2-3 | TRBD2 | TRBV5-1 | NA | CASSTGTTLDTQYF | TGCGCCAGCAGCACCGGGACTACGTTGGATACGCAGTATTTT
TRBJ2-1 | NA | TRBV7-2 | NA | CAGGTQLYNEQFF | TGTGCCGGCGGGACTCAACTTTACAATGAGCAGTTCTTC
TRBJ1-2 | TRBD1 | TRBV25-1 | few | CASRRTGRGYTF | TGTGCCAGCAGGAGGACAGGTCGCGGCTACACCTTC
TRBJ1-4 | NA | TRBV10-3 | few | CAIRAEGTNEKLFF | TGTGCCATCAGGGCGGAAGGAACTAATGAAAAACTGTTTTTT
TRBJ1-2 | NA | TRBV6-6 | NA | CASSASGSNYGYTF | TGTGCCAGCAGTGCATCCGGTTCGAACTATGGCTACACCTTC
TRBJ2-1 | TRBD2 | TRBV6-1 | few | CASSESGGSYNEQFF | TGTGCCAGCAGTGAAAGCGGGGGCTCCTACAATGAGCAGTTCTTC
TRBJ2-3 | NA | TRBV20-1 | NA | CSAIAGTDTQYF | TGCAGTGCCATTGCGGGCACAGATACGCAGTATTTT
TRBJ1-2 | NA | TRBV10-2 | once | CASSDGRRGIYGYTF | TGCGCCAGCAGTGATGGGCGTCGGGGCATCTATGGCTACACCTTC
TRBJ1-2 | NA | TRBV13 | NA | CASSLFAGTQGGYTF | TGTGCCAGCAGCTTATTCGCAGGGACCCAGGGAGGCTACACCTTC
TRBJ2-5 | TRBD2 | TRBV6-4 | NA | CATSTSGPQETQYF | TGTGCCACCTCGACTAGCGGACCTCAAGAGACCCAGTACTTC
TRBJ2-5 | TRBD1 | TRBV29-1 | few | CSAAGGYLGMETQYF | TGCAGCGCCGCAGGGGGATATTTGGGTATGGAGACCCAGTACTTC
TRBJ2-3 | TRBD2 | TRBV20-1 | NA | CSASAYLAGTDTQYF | TGCAGTGCTAGCGCGTACCTAGCGGGCACAGATACGCAGTATTTT
TRBJ1-1 | TRBD1 | TRBV20-1 | NA | CSAPTGESAEAFF | TGCAGTGCGCCGACAGGGGAAAGTGCTGAAGCTTTCTTT
TRBJ2-1 | NA | TRBV4-1 | NA | CASSQIGTKNNEQFF | TGCGCCAGCAGCCAAATAGGGACAAAGAACAATGAGCAGTTCTTC
TRBJ1-1 | NA | TRBV5-1 | NA | CASSLAGEGKNTEAFF | TGCGCCAGCAGCTTGGCCGGAGAGGGCAAGAACACTGAAGCTTTCTTT
TRBJ2-7 | NA | TRBV4-2 | NA | CASSLGQGGLDEQYF | TGTGCCAGCAGCCTAGGTCAGGGCGGTTTGGATGAGCAGTACTTC